The T cell receptor beta chain described here comes from a study of cytomegalovirus exposure and HLA in healthy donors. The PCR employed 60 Vbeta primers together with 13 Jbeta primers. TCRdb's copy holds only in-frame clones and misses some; the assay was immunoSEQ multiplex PCR. The repertoire has some 140,000 clones, around 80% of them found once; the top ten carry around 10%. CDR1 and CDR2 (germline): ENHRY, SYGVKD. The V and J ends lost 6 bases and 5 bases, in that order; junction bases with no gene match: 7. The CDR3 is 15 residues long. The sequenced sample consisted of PBMCs. The clonotype comes from a woman in her 50s in good health and CMV-seropositive. The rearrangement joins TRBV10-3 to TRBJ2-5; 12 nucleotides agree with TRBD2. CDR3 in DNA: TGTGCCATCAGCCTAGCGGGGGGGAACGGGGAGACCCAGTACTTC. Its protein is CAISLAGGNGETQYF.